The clone carrying this TCR beta chain occurred once. The data belong to a study of shared clonotypes between healthy human individuals. CDR1 and CDR2 (germline): MNHEY, SMNVEV (reference sequence). The length of the CDR3 is 15 residues. The ends were cut back, 2 bases at V and 4 bases at J, with 15 bases in the middle. The table came from immunoSEQ multiplex PCR; TCRdb's copy has only in-frame clones and leaves some out. The profile shows under 600,000 clones, roughly 95% of them singletons. The receptor's source is a young woman in good health. The material sequenced was naive CD4+ T cells sorted from blood. Subset meaning: CD45RA+ positively selected. V gene TRBV27 combines with J gene TRBJ2-7, with a weak D call TRBD2 (5 bases). CDR3 residues: CASSLEAGSGYEQYF. CDR3 sequence (DNA): TGTGCCAGCAGTTTAGAGGCGGGCTCTGGGTACGAGCAGTACTTC.